This T cell receptor (beta chain) was obtained from a study of T cells after yellow fever vaccination. Study-wide results and caveats: CD4 and CD8 compartments shared a small share of clonotypes. Detected again after the booster were most primary-vaccination clones, at about 96% CD4 and approximately 85% CD8. The secondary response peaked faster, at day 5 versus 15, but was weaker.

Germline lookup yields CDR1 GTSNPN and CDR2 SVGIG (reference sequence). The CDR3 extends over 13 amino acids. V lost 4 bases and J lost 4, with 13 bases in between. In its sample, this clonotype was seen many times. Its cognate antigen is unknown. Making TCR cDNA involved 5'RACE template switching, which added UMIs and a universal primer site. TCRdb fed the 5' RACE reads into MiXCR, producing one record per CDR3 protein. The repertoire holds hundreds of thousands of distinct CDR3 sequences, with roughly 4% as singletons. The input for sequencing was PBMCs, taken 5 days after the yellow fever booster vaccination. The chain uses TRBV30 and TRBJ1-2, with unresolved D. The TCR comes from a man between 18 and 35 years old who received the YFV17D yellow fever vaccine. Written as DNA, the CDR3 is TGTGCCTGGACCCCAACCGCTGGCTATGGCTACACCTTC. As protein: CAWTPTAGYGYTF.